The 19 T cell receptor beta chains presented below share a single source sample, sequenced in a study of cytomegalovirus exposure and HLA in healthy donors (dated by TCRdb to about 2017). Receptor amplification or capture employed the immunoSEQ multiplex PCR assay. For the multiplex PCR, a mixture combining 60 forward primers for TCR Vbeta segments and 13 reverse primers for TCR Jbeta segments was used. The immuneACCESS repertoire file appears here via TCRdb, limited to in-frame rearrangements. These files lack a portion of the clones; in checked studies, under half of the deficit traces to unresolved V genes, and the cause of the others is not known. In this sample the table shows 90,000 to 130,000 clones, around 75% of which occur a single time. The leading ten clones occupy roughly 0.92% of the sample. Specimen: PBMCs. The source of these receptors is a woman in her thirties in good health and CMV-seronegative.

This clone has only a few counts. The rearrangement links TRBV30 to TRBJ1-1; D ambiguous. Germline CDR1 reads GTSNPN; CDR2 reads SVGIG (reference sequence). Trimming shortened V by 2 bases and J by 0 bases, and 7 bases separated the two germline ends. The CDR3 is 13 amino acids. In DNA, the CDR3 is TGTGCCTGGAGTACAAACATGAACACTGAAGCTTTCTTT. Translating gives CAWSTNMNTEAFF.

The J gene is TRBJ2-2, the V gene TRBV5-1; 8 bases align to TRBD1. J lost 8 bases, V lost 4 bases, and 7 bases had no gene match. Germline V gene sequence: CDR1 SGHRS, CDR2 YFSETQ. The CDR3 totals 14 residues. CDR3 in amino acids: CASSRTDREGELFF. The DNA for the CDR3 is TGCGCCAGCAGCCGTACGGACAGGGAAGGGGAGCTGTTTTTT.

This clone was seen a handful of times. The gene calls are TRBV27 and TRBJ1-5; 11 bases are a match to TRBD1. In germline, CDR1 is MNHEY, CDR2 SMNVEV (reference sequence). The CDR3 totals 18 residues. The ends lost 3 bases at V and 3 bases at J; junction bases unmatched: 10. In DNA, the CDR3 is TGTGCCAGCAGTTTCTCCTCCGGGACAGGGGGTTACAATCAGCCCCAGCATTTT. It yields the protein CASSFSSGTGGYNQPQHF.

V gene TRBV5-6 combines with J gene TRBJ1-1; TRBD1 matches 8 bases. The junction had 10 bases not matched to a gene; V was cut back by 0 bases and J by 6 bases. CDR1 and CDR2 from the germline V gene are SGHDT and YYEEEE. This CDR3 has 16 residues. CDR3 loop: CASSLEGTGLYSEAFF. Here the CDR3 DNA reads TGTGCCAGCAGCTTGGAGGGGACAGGTCTATACTCTGAAGCTTTCTTT.

The genes are TRBV19 and TRBJ2-7, with 9 bases aligning to TRBD1. Per the germline V gene, CDR1 is LNHDA and CDR2 is SQIVND (reference sequence). The CDR3 has 16 residues. With 5 bases clipped from V and 4 bases from J, the junction kept 12 bases outside the gene matches. The CDR3 loop is CASSGTDRGTVYEQYF. The CDR3 DNA is TGTGCCAGTAGTGGAACTGACAGGGGGACTGTTTACGAGCAGTACTTC. Full variable domain (remainder filled in from reference TRBV19 and TRBJ2-7): DGGITQSPKYLFRKEGQNVTLSCEQNLNHDAMYWYRQDPGQGLRLIYYSQIVNDFQKGDIAEGYSVSREKKESFPLTVTSAQKNPTAFYLCASSGTDRGTVYEQYFGPGTRLTVT.

The CDR3 bases are TGTGCCAGCTCACCCCAGGGGGATCAGCCCCAGCATTTT. Amino acids: CASSPQGDQPQHF. V and J are TRBV18 and TRBJ1-5; 7 bases line up with TRBD1. In germline, CDR1 is KGHSH, CDR2 LQKENI. This CDR3 has 13 amino acids. V lost 3 bases to trimming and J lost 5 bases; unmatched junction nucleotides: 1.

This rearrangement joins TRBV28 to TRBJ2-7, with a tentative D call TRBD2 (6 bases). V lost 7 bases, J lost 5 bases, and 21 bases lay in between. The germline gives CDR1 MDHEN, CDR2 SYDVKM. The CDR3 consists of 15 residues. The CDR3, as DNA: TGTGCCAGCATTGTATCCGGGGCGGGATGGGACGAGCAGTACTTC. Translating gives CASIVSGAGWDEQYF.

This chain uses TRBV27 with TRBJ1-2; TRBD1 matches 8 bases. This CDR3 has 17 amino acids. The germline gives CDR1 MNHEY, CDR2 SMNVEV (reference sequence). V lost 5 bases to trimming and J lost 0 bases; unmatched junction nucleotides: 11. The CDR3 spells CASSPGQGPPTNYGYTF. The CDR3 DNA reads TGTGCCAGCAGTCCTGGACAGGGACCACCTACTAACTATGGCTACACCTTC.

The chain carries TRBV5-1 and TRBJ2-2; tentatively, D is TRBD1 (6 bases). This CDR3 region has 15 residues. Germline V lookup: CDR1 SGHRS, CDR2 YFSETQ. V gave up 0 bases and J gave up 4 bases, with 10 bases separating them. The CDR3 reads CASSLAGAGTGELFF. CDR3 sequence (DNA): TGCGCCAGCAGCTTGGCAGGGGCGGGCACCGGGGAGCTGTTTTTT.

The chain is built from TRBV5-1 and TRBJ1-4; D is perhaps TRBD1 (6 bases). CDR3 length: 15 amino acids. The V end was cut by 4 bases, the J end by 7 bases, with 17 bases between. Germline-derived CDR1 and CDR2 are SGHRS and YFSETQ. In nucleotides, the CDR3 is TGCGCCAGCAGCGCCCCGACAGGAGATCCTGAAAAACTGTTTTTT. Translated: CASSAPTGDPEKLFF.

The sample holds one count of this clone. This sequence joins TRBV9 and TRBJ1-3; D not certain. This CDR3 region has 14 residues. The germline V gene has CDR1 SGDLS and CDR2 YYNGEE. The V and J ends lost 0 bases and 4 bases respectively, with 8 bases between them. The CDR3 reads CASSVDGVGNTIYF. The CDR3 bases are TGTGCCAGCAGCGTAGACGGGGTCGGAAACACCATATATTTT.

This chain connects TRBV9 to TRBJ1-2; no definite D call. Trimming cost V 3 bases and J 4 bases, with 16 bases left between them. The CDR3 sequence is 15 residues long. The germline V gene encodes CDR1 SGDLS and CDR2 YYNGEE. The CDR3 region has the DNA TGTGCCAGCAGCGCCCGGACGGGAAATTCCTATGGCTACACCTTC. Its protein product is CASSARTGNSYGYTF.

The chain joins TRBV9 to TRBJ1-1; tentative D call: TRBD1 (6 bases). The CDR3 length is 14 residues. Per the germline V gene, CDR1 is SGDLS and CDR2 is YYNGEE. The V end was cut by 7 bases, the J end by 1 base, with 14 bases between. The CDR3 DNA sequence: TGTGCCAGCCGACGGGGGGCGGGGAACACTGAAGCTTTCTTT. Its protein is CASRRGAGNTEAFF.

The V gene is TRBV7-2, the J gene TRBJ2-1; D perhaps matches TRBD1 (6 bases). The length of the CDR3 is 13 residues. V lost 5 bases to trimming and J lost 6 bases, with 11 bases between them. Looked up from germline, CDR1 is SGHTA and CDR2 is FQGNSA. The CDR3 region has the DNA TGTGCCAGCAGCATACAGACAGGCAATGAGCAGTTCTTC. The encoded protein is CASSIQTGNEQFF. The full variable domain, rest sourced from reference TRBV7-2 and TRBJ2-1, is GAGVSQSPSNKVTEKGKDVELRCDPISGHTALYWYRQSLGQGLEFLIYFQGNSAPDKSGLPSDRFSAERTGGSVSTLTIQRTQQEDSAVYLCASSIQTGNEQFFGPGTRLTVL.

The genes are TRBV5-4 and TRBJ2-3; 7 bases align to TRBD2. Trimming cost V 4 bases and J 3 bases; bases outside gene matches: 17. The length of the CDR3 is 18 residues. Germline CDR1 and CDR2: SGHNT and YYREEE (reference sequence). CDR3 sequence: CASSDDRTGTTKTDTQYF. The CDR3 DNA follows: TGTGCCAGCAGCGACGACAGAACCGGGACTACCAAAACAGATACGCAGTATTTT.

The chain recombines TRBV19 with TRBJ2-1; no firm D call. The CDR3 length is 12 residues. Trimming took 3 bases from V and 8 from J, leaving 8 bases between them. Germline values: CDR1 LNHDA, CDR2 SQIVND (reference sequence). CDR3 in DNA: TGTGCCAGTAGTATGTTAGAGGATGAGCAGTTCTTC. Amino acid sequence: CASSMLEDEQFF.

This clone was seen a few times. The rearrangement uses TRBV6-4 and TRBJ2-1, with TRBD1 matching over 7 bases. The CDR3 loop spans 15 amino acids. J lost 0 bases, V lost 3 bases, and 2 bases had no gene match. The germline CDR1 and CDR2 sequences are MRHNA and SNTAGT. The CDR3 DNA reads TGTGCCAGCAGTGAGGGGGACAGCTCCTACAATGAGCAGTTCTTC. Translation gives CASSEGDSSYNEQFF.

The V gene is TRBV6-1, the J gene TRBJ2-1, with D tentatively TRBD1 (6 bases). This CDR3 is 19 amino acids long. Trimming shortened V by 4 bases and J by 0 bases, and 22 bases separated the two germline ends. Germline CDR1 MNHNS, CDR2 SASEGT. CDR3: CASSGSPPGQGGSYNEQFF. CDR3 coding DNA: TGTGCCAGCAGTGGGTCCCCTCCCGGGCAAGGGGGCTCCTACAATGAGCAGTTCTTC.

The V and J genes are TRBV7-2 and TRBJ1-2; no reliable D call. V lost 1 base and J 8 bases, leaving 8 bases between the germline ends. Germline CDR1 and CDR2: SGHTA and FQGNSA. The CDR3 loop spans 12 amino acids. The CDR3 spells CASSLDARGYTF. The CDR3 DNA is TGTGCCAGCAGCTTAGATGCGAGGGGCTACACCTTC.